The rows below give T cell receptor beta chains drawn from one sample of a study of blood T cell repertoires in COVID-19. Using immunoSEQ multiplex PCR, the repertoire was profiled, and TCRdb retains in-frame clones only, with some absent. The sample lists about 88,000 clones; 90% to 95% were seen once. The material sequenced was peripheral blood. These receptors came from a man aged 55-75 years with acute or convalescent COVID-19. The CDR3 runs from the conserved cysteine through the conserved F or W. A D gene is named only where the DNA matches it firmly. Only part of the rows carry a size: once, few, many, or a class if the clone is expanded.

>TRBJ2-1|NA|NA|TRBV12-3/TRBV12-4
TGTGCCAGCAGTTTAACCAGCGGTGAGCAGTTCTTC
CASSLTSGEQFF
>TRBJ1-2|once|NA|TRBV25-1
TGTGCCAGCAGTGAAGACCCGGGGAACTATGGCTACACCTTC
CASSEDPGNYGYTF
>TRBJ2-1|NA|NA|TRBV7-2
TGTGCCAGCAGCCGGGACTCGAGCTCCTACAATGAGCAGTTCTTC
CASSRDSSSYNEQFF
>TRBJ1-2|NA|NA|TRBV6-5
TGTGCCAGCAGTTTAAATTTCTATGGCTACACCTTC
CASSLNFYGYTF
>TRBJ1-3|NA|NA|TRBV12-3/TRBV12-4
TGTGCCAGCAACATTTTCTCTGGAAACACCATATATTTT
CASNIFSGNTIYF
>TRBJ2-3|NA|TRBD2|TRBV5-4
TGTGCCCAGAGGGACGGGGGGGGCACAGATACGCAGTATTTT
CAQRDGGGTDTQYF
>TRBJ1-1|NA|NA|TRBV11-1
TGTGCCAGCAGCTTCGACAGACTGACTGAAGCTTTCTTT
CASSFDRLTEAFF
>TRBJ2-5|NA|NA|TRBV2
TGTGCCAGCAGAAAAACAGACAGTGAAGAGACCCAGTACTTC
CASRKTDSEETQYF
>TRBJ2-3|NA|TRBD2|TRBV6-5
TGTGCCAGCAAACTAGCGGGAGGGGCAGATACGCAGTATTTT
CASKLAGGADTQYF
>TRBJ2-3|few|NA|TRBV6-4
TGTGCCAGCAGTGACGGCCGGGAAACAGATACGCAGTATTTT
CASSDGRETDTQYF